This is a list of T cell receptor beta chains from one sample in a study of cytomegalovirus exposure and HLA in healthy donors. TCRdb's copy holds only in-frame clones and misses some; the assay was immunoSEQ multiplex PCR. The sample has over 150,000 clones, 77% seen once. The sequencing input was PBMCs. These TCRs come from a woman aged 40 to 50 in good health and CMV-seropositive. Each CDR3 is given with its conserved first and last residue. A D gene is named only where the DNA matches it firmly. Size is omitted from some rows. Given values are once, few, many or a class for expanded clones.

v_gene	j_gene	d_gene	abundance	CDR3nt	CDR3aa
TRBV28	TRBJ1-1	TRBD1	-	TGTGCCAGCAGCAGGGACAGGGGGGTTACTGAAGCTTTCTTT	CASSRDRGVTEAFF
TRBV11-2	TRBJ2-2	TRBD2	few	TGTGCCAGCAGCCCTCGGACTAGCACCGGGGAGCTGTTTTTT	CASSPRTSTGELFF
TRBV7-2	TRBJ1-2	TRBD1	-	TGTGCCAGCAGCTTAGGAGGGACAGGTGGGGACTATGGCTACACCTTC	CASSLGGTGGDYGYTF
TRBV11-3	TRBJ2-3	-	-	TGTGCCAGCAGCCGGGGGGCGACTAGCTCATTTTTTACAGATACGCAGTATTTT	CASSRGATSSFFTDTQYF
TRBV7-9	TRBJ2-4	TRBD1	-	TGTGCCAGCAGCGCCGGACAAGGGACAGACCTAAACATTCAGTACTTC	CASSAGQGTDLNIQYF
TRBV6-1	TRBJ2-7	-	-	TGTGCCAGCAGTGCTCGGGGGAACCACGAGCAGTACTTC	CASSARGNHEQYF
TRBV25-1	TRBJ1-1	-	-	TGTGCCAGCAGTGAATTAGAGCAGGGGCGGGGGAAAGCTTTCTTT	CASSELEQGRGKAFF
TRBV5-6	TRBJ2-1	-	-	TGTGCCAGCAGCCGGAGCACGTACAATGAGCAGTTCTTC	CASSRSTYNEQFF
TRBV18	TRBJ2-7	-	once	TGTGCCAGCTCACCCCCTGACAGTTACGAGCAGTACTTC	CASSPPDSYEQYF
TRBV5-4	TRBJ2-2	TRBD2	-	TGTGCCAGCAGCTTGGGGGGCGGACTAGCGGGGGTCACCGGGGAGCTGTTTTTT	CASSLGGGLAGVTGELFF
TRBV7-2	TRBJ2-1	TRBD2	-	TGTGCCAGCAGCTTACGTGGGACTAGCGGGAGTAATGAGCAGTTCTTC	CASSLRGTSGSNEQFF
TRBV29-1	TRBJ2-7	TRBD1	-	TGCAGCGCCCTTGGGGACAGGGACTACGAGCAGTACTTC	CSALGDRDYEQYF
TRBV18	TRBJ2-6	-	-	TGTGCCAGCTCACCCAGACAGGACATCTCTGGGGCCAACGTCCTGACTTTC	CASSPRQDISGANVLTF
TRBV10-1	TRBJ2-7	TRBD1	-	TGCGCCAGCAGTGCCGGGACAGGGGTAAGGGGACTCTACGAGCAGTACTTC	CASSAGTGVRGLYEQYF
TRBV10-2	TRBJ2-5	-	-	TGCGCCGGAGGGACTGGAGAGACCCAGTACTTC	CAGGTGETQYF
TRBV7-6	TRBJ2-7	TRBD2	-	TGTGCCAGCAGACCTAGCGGGGGATACGAGCAGTACTTC	CASRPSGGYEQYF
TRBV19	TRBJ2-7	-	few	TGTGCCAGTAGTATGGCAGGGTCCCACGAGCAGTACTTC	CASSMAGSHEQYF
TRBV4-3	TRBJ2-7	TRBD1	once	TGCGCCAGCAGCCAAGAGACAGGGCCCTACGAGCAGTACTTC	CASSQETGPYEQYF
TRBV10-2	TRBJ2-7	TRBD1	once	TGCGCCAGCAGTGACGGGGGACAGGGAGTCTACGAGCAGTACTTC	CASSDGGQGVYEQYF
TRBV6-1	TRBJ1-1	-	-	TGTGCCAGCTGGGGGGAAGAGGCGAACACTGAAGCTTTCTTT	CASWGEEANTEAFF
TRBV29-1	TRBJ1-2	-	-	TGCAGCGTTGAAGAGGGGGCCGCCTATGGCTACACCTTC	CSVEEGAAYGYTF
TRBV18	TRBJ1-2	TRBD1	-	TGTGCCAGCTCACAGGGGACAGGGGTCTATGGCTACACCTTC	CASSQGTGVYGYTF
TRBV14	TRBJ1-2	TRBD1	-	TGTGCCAGCAGCCGGGACCACAGGGGACGCGATGGCTACACCTTC	CASSRDHRGRDGYTF
TRBV19	TRBJ1-1	TRBD1	-	TGTGCCAGTAGTGCCCGGGACAGAGTGAACACTGAAGCTTTCTTT	CASSARDRVNTEAFF
TRBV2	TRBJ2-3	TRBD2	-	TGTGCCAGCACCCTCGGGACTAGCGGGAGAATAAGCACAGATACGCAGTATTTT	CASTLGTSGRISTDTQYF
TRBV5-1	TRBJ2-1	TRBD1	-	TGCGCCAGCAGCTTCCCAGGGGGCTCTTACAATGAGCAGTTCTTC	CASSFPGGSYNEQFF
TRBV4-2	TRBJ2-5	TRBD1	-	TGTGCCAGCAGCCCGGTGGGACAGCAAGAGACCCAGTACTTC	CASSPVGQQETQYF
TRBV19	TRBJ1-5	-	-	TGTGCCAGTAGTGCGGGTTGGGGGGGAAGGGGTCTCCCCCAGCATTTT	CASSAGWGGRGLPQHF
TRBV5-1	TRBJ2-7	TRBD1	few	TGCGCCAGCAGCTCCGGGACAGGGAGCTCCTACGAGCAGTACTTC	CASSSGTGSSYEQYF
TRBV19	TRBJ1-1	-	-	TGTGCCAGTAGTATCCGCGACACTGAAGCTTTCTTT	CASSIRDTEAFF
TRBV6-5	TRBJ2-7	TRBD2	-	TGTGCCAGCAGTCGAGGTAGCGGGTCCCGGGACGAGCAGTACTTC	CASSRGSGSRDEQYF
TRBV7-6	TRBJ2-5	TRBD2	-	TGTGCCAGCAGCTCTTCGGGGGGGGGCGGGGAAGAGACCCAGTACTTC	CASSSSGGGGEETQYF
TRBV6-6	TRBJ2-7	-	-	TGTGCCAGCAGTACAGGGAACCACGAGCAGTACTTC	CASSTGNHEQYF
TRBV5-1	TRBJ2-1	-	-	TGCGCCAGCAGCTCCTCTGGGCGCGGGGGCCCCTCCTACAATGAGCAGTTCTTC	CASSSSGRGGPSYNEQFF
TRBV5-1	TRBJ2-1	-	-	TGCGCCAGCAGCTACGGGAGCTCCTACAATGAGCAGTTCTTC	CASSYGSSYNEQFF
TRBV5-1	TRBJ1-4	TRBD1	few	TGCGCCAGCAGCCCCGACAGGGAGACTAATGAAAAACTGTTTTTT	CASSPDRETNEKLFF
TRBV29-1	TRBJ2-5	TRBD1	-	TGCAGCGTTGCGCCGGGACAGGGGGCTCGAGAGACCCAGTACTTC	CSVAPGQGARETQYF
TRBV7-2	TRBJ1-6	TRBD1	once	TGTGCCAGCAGCCTGGGAGGGACAGGGGTTGGGTCACCCCTCCACTTT	CASSLGGTGVGSPLHF
TRBV27	TRBJ1-1	TRBD1	-	TGTGCCAGCAGTTTATCCCCCCCTCAGGGGGCAAGGAACACTGAAGCTTTCTTT	CASSLSPPQGARNTEAFF
TRBV5-4	TRBJ2-7	TRBD1	once	TGTGCCAGCAGCTGGGGTCCCGGGACAGGGTACGAGCAGTACTTC	CASSWGPGTGYEQYF
TRBV18	TRBJ1-1	-	-	TGTGCCAGCTCACCACCGGTGGGGAGCCGAGGGTTCTTT	CASSPPVGSRGFF
TRBV27	TRBJ2-7	TRBD1	few	TGTGCCAGCAGAAACAGGGGGCTTTTCCCCTACGAGCAGTACTTC	CASRNRGLFPYEQYF
TRBV7-9	TRBJ1-4	TRBD1	-	TGTGCCAGCAGCTCGGGACAGGACGTCGAAAAACTGTTTTTT	CASSSGQDVEKLFF
TRBV6-5	TRBJ2-5	-	-	TGTGCCAGCAACGGAGCAGGGACTTCAGAGACCCAGTACTTC	CASNGAGTSETQYF
TRBV19	TRBJ2-7	TRBD1	-	TGTGCCAGTAGTATGACCGGGACAGGGATCTCCTACGAGCAGTACTTC	CASSMTGTGISYEQYF
TRBV30	TRBJ2-3	-	-	TGTGCCTGGTCCCCGGGTACAGATACGCAGTATTTT	CAWSPGTDTQYF
TRBV5-5	TRBJ1-5	-	-	TGTGCCAGCACCCCTCAGGGAAATAGCAATCAGCCCCAGCATTTT	CASTPQGNSNQPQHF
TRBV27	TRBJ1-5	-	-	TGTGCCAGCAGTTCCCGTCTATCCTCGGAGACCCAGCATTTT	CASSSRLSSETQHF
TRBV7-2	TRBJ1-2	TRBD1	few	TGTGCCAGCAGCAAGGACAGGGATGTTAACTATGGCTACACCTTC	CASSKDRDVNYGYTF
TRBV2	TRBJ2-6	-	-	TGTGCCAGTCGGGACACCAGTTTATCTGGGGCCAACGTCCTGACTTTC	CASRDTSLSGANVLTF
TRBV19	TRBJ1-1	-	once	TGTGCCAGTAGTATCGGGCAGGGGTCGATGAACACTGAAGCTTTCTTT	CASSIGQGSMNTEAFF
TRBV30	TRBJ2-7	-	-	TGTGCCTGGAGTGGACAGAATTCTTTTTACGAGCAGTACTTC	CAWSGQNSFYEQYF
TRBV7-9	TRBJ2-7	-	-	TGTTCCAGCAGCTTAGGAAGGGGAGGTCTCTCCTACGAGCAGTACTTC	CSSSLGRGGLSYEQYF
TRBV29-1	TRBJ1-1	TRBD1	few	TGCAGCGTCGCAACCGGGACAGTGAACACTGAAGCTTTCTTT	CSVATGTVNTEAFF
TRBV11-2	TRBJ2-3	TRBD2	-	TGTGCCAGCAGCTTACGACTAGCGGTTAGCACAGATACGCAGTATTTT	CASSLRLAVSTDTQYF